Below are 9 T cell receptor beta chains sequenced from a single sample in a study of identical twins. TCRdb re-derived calls from the 5' RACE reads in MiXCR, one entry per CDR3 protein. The sample yields 500,000 to 600,000 distinct CDR3 sequences, less than 25% seen once. This sample also appeared in a second study, on T cells expressing NK-cell markers.

The source material was CD4+ T cells sorted from blood. Receptors were obtained from a woman aged 18-30 years in good health.

This chain connects TRBV7-2 to TRBJ2-6; D unclear. V lost 2 bases and J lost 4, with 12 bases in between. This CDR3 is 16 amino acids long. Per germline, CDR1 SGHTA and CDR2 FQGNSA. CDR3 loop: CASSLKSGSGANVLTF. The CDR3 DNA sequence: TGTGCCAGCAGCTTAAAATCGGGCTCAGGGGCCAACGTCCTGACTTTC. Full variable domain (remainder filled in from reference TRBV7-2 and TRBJ2-6): GAGVSQSPSNKVTEKGKDVELRCDPISGHTALYWYRQSLGQGLEFLIYFQGNSAPDKSGLPSDRFSAERTGGSVSTLTIQRTQQEDSAVYLCASSLKSGSGANVLTFGAGSRLTVL.

In DNA, the CDR3 is TGCGCCAGCAGCCCCCGAGTAGGAGCGGGACTAGCGGGAGGAGCGAACATTCAGTACTTC. This encodes CASSPRVGAGLAGGANIQYF. The V gene is TRBV5-1, the J gene TRBJ2-4; 15 bases are shared with TRBD2. The CDR3 has 20 residues. Germline V CDR1 and CDR2: SGHRS, YFSETQ. Trimming took 4 bases from V and 7 from J; bases not matched to a gene: 18.

The chain joins TRBV20-1 to TRBJ2-5, with 13 bases lining up with TRBD2. Per germline, CDR1 DFQATT and CDR2 SNEGSKA (reference sequence). The CDR3 runs to 15 residues. J was trimmed by 4 bases and V by 5 bases; bases with no gene match: 7. The DNA of the CDR3 is TGCAGTGCTGCCGGGACTAGCGGGGCTCCAGAGACCCAGTACTTC. Protein: CSAAGTSGAPETQYF.

This clonotype has at least ten counts. The gene calls are TRBV29-1 and TRBJ2-1, with a weak D call TRBD2 (6 bases). V was shortened by 0 bases and J by 10 bases, with 13 bases between the two germline ends. The CDR3 has 13 amino acids. The germline V gene has CDR1 SQVTM and CDR2 ANQGSEA. CDR3 nucleotide sequence: TGCAGCGTTGAAGATCGAGGGACTCGCGAGCAGTTCTTC. This codes for CSVEDRGTREQFF.

The chain couples TRBV20-1 to TRBJ1-4; 8 positions match TRBD1. Germline values: CDR1 DFQATT, CDR2 SNEGSKA (reference sequence). Trimming at V came to 8 bases and at J to 5 bases, leaving 10 bases not matched to a gene. There are 14 residues in the CDR3. The CDR3 loop is CSTNTGGGNEKLFF. The CDR3 coding sequence is TGCAGTACGAATACAGGGGGAGGAAATGAAAAACTGTTTTTT.

This clonotype occurred a few times. This chain connects TRBV5-1 to TRBJ2-1; D is uncertain. From germline, CDR1 is SGHRS and CDR2 YFSETQ. Deletions cut 7 bases from V and 7 bases from J, with 15 bases between. This CDR3 has 13 amino acids. CDR3 nucleotides: TGCGCCAGCCGCGTAGGTGGAGTAAATGAGCAGTTCTTC. Its protein product is CASRVGGVNEQFF.

This clonotype was counted a few times. This chain links TRBV20-1 with TRBJ2-5; D may be TRBD2 (7 bases). Trimming shortened V by 1 base and J by 5 bases, and 14 bases separated the two germline ends. CDR3 size: 14 residues. Germline CDR1 reads DFQATT; CDR2 reads SNEGSKA (reference sequence). CDR3 nucleotide sequence: TGCAGTGCTAGAGGAGGGGGGGCGCTTGAGACCCAGTACTTC. Its translation is CSARGGGALETQYF.

The chain employs TRBV5-5 and TRBJ2-1; D unclear. Germline CDR1 is SGHKS and CDR2 is YYEKEE (reference sequence). Trimming removed 1 base at V and 8 bases at J, with 10 bases between. The CDR3 extends over 13 amino acids. CDR3 coding DNA: TGTGCCAGCAGCTTGTTTAGTATCTATGAGCAGTTCTTC. It codes for CASSLFSIYEQFF.

The table lists this clonotype with a few counts. The chain recombines TRBV29-1 with TRBJ2-7; D unresolved. This CDR3 region has 13 residues. Deletions cut 2 bases from V and 5 bases from J, with 13 bases between. Per the germline V gene, CDR1 is SQVTM and CDR2 is ANQGSEA. CDR3 sequence (DNA): TGCAGCGTTGAAAGGCAGGTCGGAGACGAGCAGTACTTC. Translated: CSVERQVGDEQYF.